Below, one T cell receptor (beta chain) is given with its context. The antigen remains undetermined. Germline V gene sequence: CDR1 SGHTA, CDR2 FQGNSA. Trimming took off 6 bases at V and 7 bases at J, with 9 bases between the two ends. The CDR3 length is 12 residues. Any history of autoimmune disease or systemic immunosuppression disqualified patients. The sample originates from a study of OX40 agonist ivuxolimab in advanced cancers. TCRdb keeps only in-frame clones here, not all; method: immunoSEQ multiplex PCR. Among 50,000 or so clones listed, roughly four fifths were seen once. Study-wide findings and caveats: CD4+ T cells averaged fewer expanded clones than CD8+ T cells.

The source material was CD4+ or CD8+ T cells sorted from blood, sampled in a trial of the OX40 agonist ivuxolimab. This clonotype originated in an adult with an advanced solid tumor such as melanoma, head and neck, liver or kidney cancer. The V gene is TRBV7-2, the J gene TRBJ2-2; D gene uncertain. In nucleotides, the CDR3 is TGTGCCAGCAGTCTCCGTTTCGGGGAGCTGTTTTTT. Residues: CASSLRFGELFF. The full variable domain, in which reference TRBV7-2 and TRBJ2-2 provide the parts outside the CDR3, is GAGVSQSPSNKVTEKGKDVELRCDPISGHTALYWYRQSLGQGLEFLIYFQGNSAPDKSGLPSDRFSAERTGGSVSTLTIQRTQQEDSAVYLCASSLRFGELFFGEGSRLTVL.